The 21 T cell receptor beta chains below come from one sample, sequenced in a study of blood T cell repertoires in COVID-19. Some clones are missing from TCRdb's copy, which holds only in-frame ones; the method was immunoSEQ multiplex PCR. In the table there are around 300,000 clones, around 87% of which are singletons. Sequencing was done on a sample of PBMCs or T cells enriched from blood (not recorded which). These receptors originate from a young woman with acute COVID-19.

This chain joins TRBV19 and TRBJ1-2, with 8 bases aligning to TRBD1. CDR3 size: 14 residues. Losses at the gene ends were 5 bases for V and 7 bases for J; bases not matched to a gene: 9. Looked up from germline, CDR1 is LNHDA and CDR2 is SQIVND (reference sequence). This CDR3 is CASSGTGTGRGYTF. Here the CDR3 DNA reads TGTGCCAGTAGTGGAACAGGGACAGGCCGTGGCTACACCTTC.

The V and J genes are TRBV14 and TRBJ1-6; 8 bases match TRBD1. This CDR3 comprises 14 residues. Germline V gives CDR1 SGHDN, CDR2 FVKESK. Trimming at V came to 3 bases and at J to 10 bases, leaving 5 bases not matched to a gene. The CDR3 here is CASSQYRGGSPLHF. CDR3 DNA: TGTGCCAGCAGCCAGTACAGGGGGGGATCACCCCTCCACTTT.

This chain connects TRBV5-6 to TRBJ1-2, with D possibly TRBD1 on 5 matching bases. This CDR3 comprises 14 residues. Germline CDR1 is SGHDT and CDR2 is YYEEEE. Trimming took 0 bases from V and 6 from J, leaving 12 bases between them. CDR3 protein: CASSLDEGLHGYTF. The CDR3 nucleotides are TGTGCCAGCAGCTTGGATGAGGGACTTCATGGCTACACCTTC.

The chain is built from TRBV5-1 and TRBJ1-1, with D hard to call. The germline gives CDR1 SGHRS, CDR2 YFSETQ. The V gene lost 5 bases and the J gene lost 5 bases, with 7 bases spanning the gap. The CDR3 runs to 11 residues. Written as DNA, the CDR3 is TGCGCCAGCAGTGCGGGAACTGAAGCTTTCTTT. Translation: CASSAGTEAFF. Together with reference TRBV5-1 and TRBJ1-1, the CDR3 gives the full variable domain: KAGVTQTPRYLIKTRGQQVTLSCSPISGHRSVSWYQQTPGQGLQFLFEYFSETQRNKGNFPGRFSGRQFSNSRSEMNVSTLELGDSALYLCASSAGTEAFFGQGTRLTVV.

The genes are TRBV2 and TRBJ1-2, with TRBD1 identical over 8 bases. The CDR3 is 15 amino acids. V lost 10 bases, J lost 4 bases, and 14 bases stayed unmatched. CDR1 and CDR2 from the germline V gene are SNHLY and FYNNEI. The CDR3 DNA reads TGTGCCACCAGATCCTGGACAGGGAAGGGCTATGGCTACACCTTC. It codes for CATRSWTGKGYGYTF.

The chain is built from TRBV3-1 (or the pseudogene TRBV3-2) and TRBJ2-5; D call uncertain. Per germline, CDR1 LGHDT and CDR2 YNNKEL (reference sequence). Trimming took 1 base from V and 5 from J, leaving 17 bases between them. The CDR3 totals 16 residues. CDR3 residues: CASSQVGGLGGETQYF. For the CDR3, the DNA is TGTGCCAGCAGCCAAGTAGGCGGATTAGGTGGGGAGACCCAGTACTTC.

The chain is built from TRBV6-2 or TRBV6-3 and TRBJ1-2; 9 positions match TRBD1. The V gene's germline CDR1 is MNHEY and CDR2 SVGEGT. Trimming took 4 bases from V and 2 from J; bases not matched to a gene: 2. CDR3 length: 14 amino acids. The CDR3 sequence is CASSSGQGNYGYTF. The CDR3 nucleotides are TGTGCCAGCAGTTCGGGACAGGGAAACTATGGCTACACCTTC.

V usage is TRBV10-3 and J usage is TRBJ2-7; possible D gene TRBD2, 5 bases. Trimming cost V 0 bases and J 5 bases, with 20 bases left between them. There are 17 residues in the CDR3. Germline V CDR1 and CDR2: ENHRY, SYGVKD. The CDR3: CAISESIVEGESHEQYF. The CDR3 nucleotides are TGTGCCATCAGTGAGTCGATAGTTGAGGGAGAAAGCCACGAGCAGTACTTC.

V gene TRBV5-1 combines with J gene TRBJ1-1, with a possible D match to TRBD1 (6 bases). This CDR3 has 15 amino acids. Deletions cut 5 bases from V and 0 bases from J, with 14 bases between. From germline, CDR1 is SGHRS and CDR2 YFSETQ. Here the CDR3 DNA reads TGCGCCAGCAGTCCGGGACATTCCATGAACACTGAAGCTTTCTTT. Its protein product is CASSPGHSMNTEAFF.

The genes are TRBV5-8 and TRBJ2-5; D uncertain. CDR3 length equals 10 residues. V was clipped by 4 bases and J by 7 bases, with 5 bases between them. CDR1 and CDR2 (germline): SGHTS, YDEGEE. The CDR3 region has the DNA TGTGCCAGCAGCCCCGGGACCCAGTACTTC. This codes for CASSPGTQYF. Supplemented by reference TRBV5-8 and TRBJ2-5, the full variable domain reads EAGVTQSPTHLIKTRGQQATLRCSPISGHTSVYWYQQALGLGLQFLLWYDEGEERNRGNFPPRFSGRQFPNYSSELNVNALELEDSALYLCASSPGTQYFGPGTRLLVL.

The chain recombines TRBV19 with TRBJ2-1, with 7 bases identical to TRBD2. From germline, CDR1 is LNHDA and CDR2 SQIVND (reference sequence). The CDR3 consists of 16 residues. Unmatched junction bases numbered 13, after V lost 5 bases and J lost 6 bases. The CDR3 DNA follows: TGTGCCAGTAGTGGAGGGAGGGTACTCGTAGGCAATGAGCAGTTCTTC. This encodes CASSGGRVLVGNEQFF.

This clone is a singleton in its sample. J is TRBJ1-5 and V is TRBV28, with a possible D match to TRBD1 (6 bases). Trimming took off 6 bases at V and 7 bases at J, with 10 bases between the two ends. Germline loops: CDR1 MDHEN, CDR2 SYDVKM. The CDR3 runs to 12 residues. CDR3 DNA sequence: TGTGCCAGCAGCGAACAGGGACAGCCCCAGCATTTT. Its protein product is CASSEQGQPQHF.

Concerning this clone: The same CDR3 arises from other DNA sequences in this sample as well. This sequence joins TRBV2 and TRBJ1-2; weak D call: TRBD1 (6 bases). CDR1 is SNHLY, CDR2 FYNNEI, per germline. V lost 5 bases and J 4 bases, leaving 11 bases between the germline ends. The CDR3 contains 13 residues. CDR3 in amino acids: CASSPGQSYGYTF. The CDR3 DNA follows: TGTGCCAGCAGTCCGGGACAAAGCTATGGCTACACCTTC.

This chain links TRBV11-2 with TRBJ2-2; D is ambiguous. The CDR3 runs to 15 residues. Germline CDR1 is SGHAT and CDR2 is FQNNGV. With 7 bases removed from V and 3 bases from J, the gap between germline ends came to 15 bases. The CDR3 coding sequence is TGTGCCAGCATCCCAACGGGTTATTACACCGGGGAGCTGTTTTTT. Protein: CASIPTGYYTGELFF.

The V gene is TRBV28, the J gene TRBJ1-4; D remains unclear. Trimming stripped 3 bases from V and 5 bases from J, with 10 bases between. CDR1 is MDHEN and CDR2 is SYDVKM in the germline V gene. The CDR3 is 14 amino acids. The CDR3 DNA reads as TGTGCCAGCAGTTTGGAGCACCGCAATGAAAAACTGTTTTTT. Protein sequence: CASSLEHRNEKLFF. Complete variable domain (other parts from reference TRBV28 and TRBJ1-4): DVKVTQSSRYLVKRTGEKVFLECVQDMDHENMFWYRQDPGLGLRLIYFSYDVKMKEKGDIPEGYSVSREKKERFSLILESASTNQTSMYLCASSLEHRNEKLFFGSGTQLSVL.

This clone was seen at least ten times. This chain links TRBV19 with TRBJ1-5, with D hard to call. The germline CDR1 and CDR2 sequences are LNHDA and SQIVND (reference sequence). CDR3 size: 13 residues. Trimming took off 1 base at V and 6 bases at J, with 7 bases between the two ends. The CDR3 sequence is CASSIGVGQPQHF. DNA for the CDR3: TGTGCCAGTAGTATAGGAGTCGGTCAGCCCCAGCATTTT.

The chain combines TRBV15 with TRBJ1-1; tentatively, D is TRBD1 (5 bases). Germline lookup yields CDR1 LNHNV and CDR2 YYDKDF (reference sequence). The CDR3 totals 16 residues. V lost 1 base and J 4 bases, leaving 16 bases between the germline ends. CDR3 in DNA: TGTGCCACCAGCAGAGTCCGTCCAGGGCGAAGCACTGAAGCTTTCTTT. This codes for CATSRVRPGRSTEAFF.

This clone was seen only once. The junction departs from germline at one end; a sequencing error may be responsible. The V call is TRBV6-5, the J call TRBJ2-3; 10 positions match TRBD2. CDR3 length: 16 amino acids. Looked up from germline, CDR1 is MNHEY and CDR2 is SVGAGI. This CDR3 reads CASIYTAGGQSDTQYF. For the CDR3, the DNA is TGTGCCAGCATTTACACAGCGGGAGGGCAATCAGATACGCAGTATTTT.

The rearrangement links TRBV28 to TRBJ1-1; tentatively, D is TRBD1 (5 bases). The V end lost 6 bases, the J end lost 2 bases, and 19 bases lay between the germline ends. This CDR3 region has 16 residues. CDR1 is MDHEN, CDR2 SYDVKM, per germline. The CDR3 DNA is TGTGCCAGCAGCTCTCCGGGACTGAGTACAAACACTGAAGCTTTCTTT. It translates to CASSSPGLSTNTEAFF.

The gene calls are TRBV28 and TRBJ1-2; D is unclear. CDR1 and CDR2 (germline): MDHEN, SYDVKM. Deletions cut 5 bases from V and 3 bases from J, with 10 bases between. This CDR3 is built from 13 residues. CDR3 region: CASSRGSDYGYTF. The DNA of the CDR3 is TGTGCCAGCAGTAGAGGCAGCGACTATGGCTACACCTTC.

Concerning this clone: The same CDR3 can be traced to other DNA sequences in this sample. The chain links TRBV28 to TRBJ1-5, with TRBD1 matching over 7 bases. V trimming: 4 bases; J trimming: 3 bases; junction bases outside the gene matches: 6. CDR1 is MDHEN and CDR2 is SYDVKM in the germline V gene. This CDR3 has 15 amino acids. The CDR3 sequence is CASSSPQGFNQPQHF. As DNA, the CDR3 is TGTGCCAGCAGTTCCCCACAGGGGTTCAATCAGCCCCAGCATTTT.